These T cell receptor beta chains were read from a single sample in a study of beta chain features in type 1 diabetes. The protocol was immunoSEQ multiplex PCR, while the TCRdb copy is restricted to in-frame clones and leaves out a portion. Among roughly 120,000 clones listed, about two fifths were seen once. The sequenced sample consisted of stem cell memory CD4+ T cells from blood. These TCRs come from a woman aged 18-29 years in good health. CDR3s include the opening cysteine and the closing phenylalanine or tryptophan. The order of the fields is J gene, V gene, D gene, clone size, CDR3 protein, CDR3 DNA. A D gene is named only where the DNA matches it firmly. Only part of the rows carry a size: once, few, many, or a class if the clone is expanded.

TRBJ1-2,TRBV7-2,-,-,CASSSQGYGYTF,TGTGCCAGCAGCTCCCAGGGGTACGGCTACACCTTC
TRBJ2-7,TRBV29-1,TRBD2,-,CSVAGLAGRVYEQYF,TGCAGCGTTGCGGGACTAGCGGGAAGGGTGTACGAGCAGTACTTC
TRBJ2-1,TRBV7-9,TRBD2,few,CASSLVPLAGRYNEQFF,TGTGCCAGCAGCTTAGTACCTCTAGCGGGAAGGTACAATGAGCAGTTCTTC
TRBJ2-7,TRBV28,TRBD2,few,CASSPWGGAYEQYF,TGTGCCAGCAGTCCATGGGGGGGAGCGTACGAGCAGTACTTC
TRBJ1-5,TRBV27,TRBD1,-,CASSWDRHNQPQHF,TGTGCCAGCAGTTGGGACAGGCACAATCAGCCCCAGCATTTT
TRBJ2-5,TRBV6-1,TRBD1,-,CASSEDRTGRETQYF,TGTGCCAGCAGTGAAGACCGGACAGGGAGAGAGACCCAGTACTTC
TRBJ1-1,TRBV5-1,-,few,CASGNQANTEAFF,TGCGCCAGCGGAAACCAGGCTAACACTGAAGCTTTCTTT
TRBJ1-2,TRBV5-1,-,-,CASRFREVGYGYTF,TGCGCCAGCAGATTCAGGGAAGTGGGCTATGGCTACACCTTC
TRBJ2-3,TRBV19,TRBD2,-,CASSIRASGRARFRDTQYF,TGTGCCAGTAGTATCCGGGCTAGCGGGAGGGCCCGGTTCAGAGATACGCAGTATTTT
TRBJ1-5,TRBV2,TRBD1,-,CASREQGLRQPQHF,TGTGCCAGCAGAGAACAGGGGTTAAGGCAGCCCCAGCATTTT
TRBJ2-1,TRBV7-9,TRBD2,few,CASSLRYAGGSVYNEQFF,TGTGCCAGCAGCTTACGGTATGCGGGAGGGTCCGTGTACAATGAGCAGTTCTTC
TRBJ2-7,TRBV19,-,few,CASSIGASDSYEQYF,TGTGCCAGTAGTATAGGAGCTAGCGACTCCTACGAGCAGTACTTC
TRBJ2-1,TRBV6-5,TRBD1,few,CASSIQGRRYNEQFF,TGTGCCAGCAGTATACAGGGGAGACGATACAATGAGCAGTTCTTC
TRBJ2-7,TRBV14,TRBD2,few,CASRAGGSYEQYF,TGTGCCAGCAGGGCGGGAGGGTCCTACGAGCAGTACTTC
TRBJ2-7,TRBV19,TRBD2,few,CASSILTGGTYEQYF,TGTGCCAGTAGTATCTTAACGGGAGGGACTTACGAGCAGTACTTC
TRBJ1-2,TRBV5-4,TRBD1,-,CASSLSAGQGHGYTF,TGTGCCAGCAGCCTAAGCGCGGGACAGGGTCATGGCTACACCTTC
TRBJ2-3,TRBV28,TRBD2,once,CASSLGLAGGGDTQYF,TGTGCCAGCAGTTTGGGACTAGCGGGAGGTGGAGATACGCAGTATTTT
TRBJ1-2,TRBV30,-,-,CAWSVWGHPNYGYTF,TGTGCCTGGAGTGTATGGGGACATCCTAACTATGGCTACACCTTC
TRBJ2-1,TRBV15,TRBD2,-,CATSRDKVSGRVREQFF,TGTGCCACCAGCAGAGACAAAGTTAGCGGGAGGGTGAGGGAGCAGTTCTTC
TRBJ2-5,TRBV19,-,-,CASSPLLETQYF,TGTGCCAGTAGTCCCCTACTAGAGACCCAGTACTTC
TRBJ2-2,TRBV30,-,-,CAWSLPRELFF,TGTGCCTGGAGTCTCCCTAGGGAGCTGTTTTTT
TRBJ2-3,TRBV11-1,TRBD1,-,CASRDRGRTDTQYF,TGTGCCAGCAGGGACAGGGGGCGCACAGATACGCAGTATTTT
TRBJ1-5,TRBV10-1,TRBD1,once,CASSSRQGIGSQHF,TGCGCCAGCAGTTCCCGACAGGGGATCGGGTCCCAGCATTTT
TRBJ2-7,TRBV19,-,few,CASSIGRQAPYEQYF,TGTGCCAGTAGTATAGGGCGACAGGCTCCCTACGAGCAGTACTTC
TRBJ2-3,TRBV11-3,TRBD2,-,CASSSLADGTDTQYF,TGTGCCAGCAGCTCTCTAGCGGATGGGACAGATACGCAGTATTTT
TRBJ2-7,TRBV7-9,TRBD1,-,CASSSRGRTYEQYF,TGTGCCAGCAGCTCCAGGGGGCGAACCTACGAGCAGTACTTC
TRBJ2-1,TRBV11-2,TRBD2,-,CASSHKTLAGVRDEQFF,TGTGCCAGCAGCCACAAGACCTTAGCGGGAGTACGCGATGAGCAGTTCTTC
TRBJ1-1,TRBV11-3,-,-,CASSLGQDLTNTEAFF,TGTGCCAGCAGCTTAGGACAGGATCTAACCAACACTGAAGCTTTCTTT
TRBJ2-3,TRBV7-2,-,-,CASSLSQGRTDTQYF,TGTGCCAGCAGCTTATCACAGGGGAGGACAGATACGCAGTATTTT
TRBJ2-7,TRBV30,-,few,CAWMVGRPYRRREQYF,TGTGCCTGGATGGTAGGCCGTCCGTACCGCCGGAGGGAGCAGTACTTC
TRBJ1-2,TRBV30,TRBD1,-,CAWSVQGTRTGYTF,TGTGCCTGGAGTGTACAGGGGACGAGGACTGGCTACACCTTC
TRBJ2-5,TRBV28,-,-,CASSLKRLPQETQYF,TGTGCCAGCAGTTTGAAGCGTCTTCCTCAAGAGACCCAGTACTTC
TRBJ1-2,TRBV10-3,TRBD1,-,CAISGDRVEGYTF,TGTGCCATCAGTGGGGACAGGGTGGAAGGCTACACCTTC
TRBJ1-1,TRBV4-1,-,-,CASSPRGGARYTEAFF,TGCGCCAGCAGCCCCCGTGGGGGGGCGCGGTACACTGAAGCTTTCTTT
TRBJ2-7,TRBV5-4,TRBD1,-,CASRTGQGVNSHEQYF,TGTGCCAGCAGAACTGGACAGGGTGTAAATTCCCACGAGCAGTACTTC
TRBJ2-1,TRBV28,-,few,CASRAPTGSYNEQFF,TGTGCCAGCAGAGCCCCTACAGGTTCCTACAATGAGCAGTTCTTC
TRBJ1-2,TRBV5-1,-,-,CASSLGGRGYTF,TGCGCCAGCAGCTTGGGAGGGCGAGGCTACACCTTC
TRBJ1-2,TRBV6-6,TRBD1,few,CASSDRQGNGYTF,TGTGCCAGCAGCGATAGACAGGGTAATGGCTACACCTTC
TRBJ2-3,TRBV10-3,-,-,CAIRRIPSTDTQYF,TGTGCCATCAGGAGAATCCCTAGCACAGATACGCAGTATTTT
TRBJ2-7,TRBV7-9,-,-,CASSLSRAGAYEQYF,TGTGCCAGCAGCTTGTCGCGGGCAGGTGCCTACGAGCAGTACTTC
TRBJ2-1,TRBV7-3,TRBD1,-,CASSPPGTGPREQFF,TGTGCCAGCAGCCCACCCGGGACAGGGCCCAGGGAGCAGTTCTTC